The 15 T cell receptor beta chains presented below share a single source sample, sequenced in a study of T-cell reconstitution after alpha-beta-depleted transplantation in children. For TCRbeta, the library was prepared with unique molecular identifiers. A single record per CDR3 protein comes from TCRdb applying MiXCR to the PCR reads. Of 490,000 or so distinct CDR3 sequences in the sample, around 13% were seen once. The material sequenced was PBMCs from the stem cell graft donor, taken from the stem cell graft. These TCRs come from a human donor who donated a stem cell graft to a child with combined immunodeficiency.

This chain links TRBV27 with TRBJ2-2; TRBD2 matches 8 bases. The V gene end was trimmed by 3 bases and the J gene end by 4 bases; junction bases not matched to a gene: 7. Germline loops: CDR1 MNHEY, CDR2 SMNVEV (reference sequence). This CDR3 has 16 amino acids. Written as DNA, the CDR3 is TGTGCCAGCAGTTTTTCCCTAGCGGGTTTCACCGGGGAGCTGTTTTTT. Translating gives CASSFSLAGFTGELFF.

This clonotype was counted a single time. This chain joins TRBV6-2 or TRBV6-3 and TRBJ2-1; no firm D call. CDR3 size: 13 residues. V was clipped by 7 bases and J by 5 bases, with 12 bases between them. In germline, CDR1 is MNHEY, CDR2 SVGEGT. The CDR3 DNA sequence: TGTGCCAGCACGGTGAAAGAAAACAATGAGCAGTTCTTC. Encoded protein: CASTVKENNEQFF.

Only a few counts were recorded for this clonotype. The chain carries TRBV20-1 and TRBJ1-3, with 7 bases matching TRBD1. CDR1 is DFQATT, CDR2 SNEGSKA, per germline (reference sequence). V trimming: 6 bases; J trimming: 0 bases; junction bases outside the gene matches: 5. The CDR3 has 14 amino acids. CDR3 DNA: TGCAGTGCCCCCGGGACAGCCTCTGGAAACACCATATATTTT. As protein: CSAPGTASGNTIYF.

This clonotype was seen only a few times. The chain has TRBV20-1 and TRBJ2-7; no reliable D call. Trimming removed 6 bases from V and 3 bases from J, with 12 bases in between. The CDR3 runs to 12 residues. Germline-derived CDR1 and CDR2 are DFQATT and SNEGSKA (reference sequence). CDR3 protein: CSASTHGYEQYF. The CDR3 DNA is TGCAGTGCCAGTACACACGGCTACGAGCAGTACTTC.

This chain uses TRBV29-1 with TRBJ2-1; 8 bases map to TRBD2. From germline, CDR1 is SQVTM and CDR2 ANQGSEA. There are 15 residues in the CDR3. V dropped 2 bases and J dropped 4; count of bases not matched to a gene: 7. The CDR3 region is CSVERPSGGYNEQFF. The CDR3 nucleotides are TGCAGCGTTGAAAGGCCCAGCGGGGGTTACAATGAGCAGTTCTTC.

The table lists this clonotype with a few counts. The chain joins TRBV12-3 or TRBV12-4 to TRBJ2-5; 14 nucleotides line up with TRBD2. V shed 6 bases and J 7 bases; nucleotides not matched to a gene: 4. CDR3 length: 14 residues. CDR3 sequence: CASRTSGGAGTQYF. CDR3 bases: TGTGCCAGCAGGACTAGCGGGGGGGCTGGGACCCAGTACTTC.

This clonotype came up many times. The chain carries TRBV12-3 or TRBV12-4 and TRBJ2-2, with TRBD1 as a possible D gene (5 bases). V lost 7 bases, J lost 1 base, and 22 bases lay in between. The CDR3 spans 18 residues. As DNA, the CDR3 is TGTGCCAGCACCAATCGTAGGACACCCGTAAGGAACACCGGGGAGCTGTTTTTT. This gives the protein CASTNRRTPVRNTGELFF.

A remark on this clonotype: This likely comes from a read error, as the CDR3 has no conserved phenylalanine or tryptophan at its end. The chain carries TRBV3-1 and TRBJ1-2; 7 bases match TRBD1. Germline V gene data show CDR1 as LGHDT and CDR2 as YNNKEL (reference sequence). This CDR3 comprises 13 residues. Trimming at V came to 4 bases and at J to 4 bases, leaving 3 bases not matched to a gene. The CDR3 nucleotides are TGTGCCAGCAGCCTCGGGACAGCCTATGGCTACACCTAC. Its protein product is CASSLGTAYGYTY.

This clonotype showed up many times. This chain joins TRBV4-2 and TRBJ1-2, with D maybe TRBD1 (5 bases). CDR3 length equals 14 residues. Trimming cost V 4 bases and J 8 bases, with 17 bases left between them. Germline V gene sequence: CDR1 LGHNA, CDR2 YNFKEQ. CDR3 bases: TGTGCCAGCAGCCGGGGACTTCCCGAATGGGGCTACACCTTC. It yields the protein CASSRGLPEWGYTF.

This clonotype was counted ten times or more. The V and J genes are TRBV12-3 or TRBV12-4 and TRBJ2-3; D uncertain. Trimming took off 2 bases at V and 8 bases at J, with 11 bases between the two ends. The CDR3 consists of 13 residues. The CDR3 nucleotides read TGTGCCAGCAGTTTACAAAGCGCGTCTACGCAGTATTTT. Amino acids: CASSLQSASTQYF.

This clonotype was seen a few times. The J gene is TRBJ1-2, the V gene TRBV7-2; 8 positions match TRBD1. The V segment lost 5 bases and the J segment 3 bases; nucleotides outside the gene matches: 14. The germline V gene encodes CDR1 SGHTA and CDR2 FQGNSA. The CDR3 runs to 17 residues. The CDR3 sequence: CASSETGADLLDYGYTF. The DNA for the CDR3 is TGTGCCAGCAGCGAGACAGGGGCCGATCTCCTTGACTATGGCTACACCTTC.

V is TRBV7-8 and J is TRBJ1-2; D may be TRBD1 (5 bases). The CDR3 is made up of 14 amino acids. V was trimmed by 5 bases and J by 3 bases, leaving 13 bases between them. CDR1 and CDR2 from the germline V gene are SGHVS and FQNEAQ. The CDR3 reads CASSLLGVDYGYTF. In DNA, the CDR3 is TGTGCCAGCAGCCTGCTAGGGGTAGACTATGGCTACACCTTC.

The DNA of the CDR3 is TGTGCCAGCAGTGGCGAGGGCCACCAGCAAAACATTCAGTACTTC. Translated, it gives CASSGEGHQQNIQYF. The chain combines TRBV6-1 with TRBJ2-4, with D possibly TRBD2 on 5 matching bases. CDR1 and CDR2 (germline): MNHNS, SASEGT. This CDR3 has 15 residues. Trimming took 4 bases from V and 5 from J, leaving 15 bases between them.

Only a few counts were recorded for this clonotype. The gene calls are TRBV6-1 and TRBJ1-6; D possibly corresponds to TRBD1 (5 bases). Germline CDR1 and CDR2: MNHNS and SASEGT. V was cut by 4 bases and J by 7 bases, with 14 bases left in between. This CDR3 comprises 15 residues. In DNA form, the CDR3 reads TGTGCCAGCAGTGTCGGGGCCGGGGGGAATTCACCCCTCCACTTT. Translation: CASSVGAGGNSPLHF.

This chain uses TRBV6-5 with TRBJ2-3; possibly TRBD1 for D (5 bases). Between the trimmed V and J ends, which lost 2 bases and 2 bases, there was a span of 14 bases. Germline-derived CDR1 and CDR2 are MNHEY and SVGAGI. The CDR3 has 16 residues. Here the CDR3 reads CASSYGVAGLTDTQYF. CDR3 nucleotides: TGTGCCAGCAGTTACGGAGTGGCAGGGCTCACAGATACGCAGTATTTT.